A single sample gave rise to the 26 T cell receptor beta chains below, sequenced in a study of cytomegalovirus exposure and HLA in healthy donors. In the PCR, 60 Vbeta and 13 Jbeta primers were used. This table comes from immunoSEQ multiplex PCR, and its TCRdb copy is limited to in-frame clones, with some not included. The sample features about 130,000 clones, with about 2.2% in its top ten. Material: PBMCs. The receptors derive from a man aged 35 to 55 in good health and CMV-seronegative.

The rearrangement uses TRBV5-4 and TRBJ2-5, with 11 bases identical to TRBD1. This CDR3 comprises 14 residues. Germline CDR1 reads SGHNT; CDR2 reads YYREEE (reference sequence). The V segment lost 7 bases and the J segment 4 bases; nucleotides outside the gene matches: 6. The CDR3 sequence is CASGPDRGRETQYF. CDR3 bases: TGTGCCAGCGGCCCGGACAGGGGGCGAGAGACCCAGTACTTC.

The chain joins TRBV6-9 to TRBJ1-5; 7 nucleotides align to TRBD1. CDR3 size: 13 residues. J gave up 1 base and V 10 bases, and 4 bases lay outside the gene matches. The V gene's germline CDR1 is MNHGY and CDR2 SVAAGI. The CDR3 bases are TGTGCCATGTCGGACAGGAGCAATCAGCCCCAGCATTTT. Amino acids: CAMSDRSNQPQHF.

J is TRBJ2-7 and V is TRBV11-2, with TRBD2 matching over 11 bases. Germline-derived CDR1 and CDR2 are SGHAT and FQNNGV. With V trimmed by 0 bases and J by 4 bases, 2 bases remained unmatched. This CDR3 region has 15 residues. The CDR3 region is CASSLDRTSGYEQYF. DNA for the CDR3: TGTGCCAGCAGCTTAGACAGGACTAGCGGGTACGAGCAGTACTTC.

V and J are TRBV10-1 and TRBJ2-1; 16 bases match TRBD2. Germline V gene sequence: CDR1 WNHNN, CDR2 SYGVQD (reference sequence). CDR3 length equals 15 residues. V lost 7 bases to trimming and J lost 8 bases; unmatched junction nucleotides: 5. The CDR3 loop is CASTPGLAGGDEQFF. Written as DNA, the CDR3 is TGCGCCAGCACCCCGGGACTAGCGGGAGGGGATGAGCAGTTCTTC.

The V and J genes are TRBV19 and TRBJ2-6; no reliable D call. Germline CDR1 reads LNHDA; CDR2 reads SQIVND (reference sequence). The CDR3 runs 14 residues. V shed 5 bases and J shed 0 bases, with 5 bases lying between them. The CDR3 bases are TGTGCCAGTAGTTCGGTCTCTGGGGCCAACGTCCTGACTTTC. It specifies CASSSVSGANVLTF.

The genes are TRBV6-5 and TRBJ2-7; 8 bases agree with TRBD1. This CDR3 is built from 12 residues. J was trimmed by 3 bases and V by 8 bases; bases with no gene match: 3. From germline, CDR1 is MNHEY and CDR2 SVGAGI. The CDR3, as DNA: TGTGCCAGCGCTGACAGGGGCTACGAGCAGTACTTC. Translated: CASADRGYEQYF.

The CDR3 here is CASSQGAGRYNEQFF. In DNA form, the CDR3 reads TGCGCCAGCAGCCAAGGGGCGGGGAGATACAATGAGCAGTTCTTC. The chain links TRBV4-1 to TRBJ2-1, with D tentatively TRBD2 (6 bases). Deletions cut 1 base from V and 4 bases from J, with 11 bases between. CDR3 size: 15 residues. Germline lookup yields CDR1 MGHRA and CDR2 YSYEKL.

The chain uses TRBV5-1 and TRBJ2-7, with 7 bases identical to TRBD1. The germline V gene has CDR1 SGHRS and CDR2 YFSETQ. Trimming cost V 3 bases and J 5 bases; bases outside gene matches: 5. This CDR3 is 13 amino acids long. CDR3: CASSYPGGHEQYF. As DNA, the CDR3 is TGCGCCAGCAGCTACCCAGGGGGACACGAGCAGTACTTC.

This chain joins TRBV13 and TRBJ1-3, with a tentative D call TRBD1 (6 bases). The V gene's germline CDR1 is PRHDT and CDR2 FYEKMQ (reference sequence). Deletions cut 3 bases from V and 4 bases from J, with 19 bases between. The CDR3 is made up of 17 amino acids. The CDR3 DNA follows: TGTGCCAGCAGCTTTCAAGTGCTCAGGGGATCCGGAAACACCATATATTTT. Protein sequence: CASSFQVLRGSGNTIYF.

This chain joins TRBV4-1 and TRBJ1-2; a weak D match, TRBD1 (5 bases). Germline CDR1 and CDR2: MGHRA and YSYEKL. This CDR3 comprises 12 residues. CDR3 sequence reads: CASNRSLAGYTF. The CDR3 DNA follows: TGCGCAAGTAACAGGTCCTTAGCTGGCTACACCTTC.

The V and J genes are TRBV11-3 and TRBJ2-1; weak D call: TRBD2 (7 bases). The V gene lost 1 base and the J gene lost 4 bases, with 14 bases spanning the gap. This CDR3 has 16 residues. CDR1 SGHNT and CDR2 YENEEA come from the germline V gene. The CDR3 DNA reads as TGTGCCAGCAGCTTAGTTGGGAGGGGGGGATACAATGAGCAGTTCTTC. This codes for CASSLVGRGGYNEQFF.

The V call is TRBV5-1, the J call TRBJ2-2; D not certain. The CDR3 spans 15 residues. Germline-derived CDR1 and CDR2 are SGHRS and YFSETQ. V was pared by 4 bases and J by 6 bases, with 16 bases between. The CDR3 spells CASSPREDSSGELFF. The DNA of the CDR3 is TGCGCCAGCAGCCCACGAGAGGATTCGTCCGGGGAGCTGTTTTTT.

The chain links TRBV10-2 to TRBJ2-1, with TRBD2 identical over 10 bases. J gave up 5 bases and V 6 bases, and 7 bases lay outside the gene matches. The CDR3 loop spans 15 amino acids. Germline CDR1 WSHSY, CDR2 SAAADI. CDR3 region: CASRLAGGLNNEQFF. The CDR3 DNA reads as TGCGCCAGCAGATTAGCGGGAGGCCTGAACAATGAGCAGTTCTTC.

This chain uses TRBV11-3 with TRBJ1-2, with 11 nucleotides matching TRBD1. V shed 3 bases and J 3 bases; nucleotides not matched to a gene: 6. Germline loops: CDR1 SGHNT, CDR2 YENEEA. CDR3 length equals 16 residues. CDR3: CASSFAGTGGYYGYTF. The DNA for the CDR3 is TGTGCCAGCAGCTTCGCCGGGACAGGGGGTTACTATGGCTACACCTTC.

The V gene is TRBV5-1, the J gene TRBJ2-7, with 11 positions matching TRBD1. The CDR3 extends over 15 amino acids. Germline CDR1 SGHRS, CDR2 YFSETQ. J was trimmed by 3 bases and V by 2 bases; bases with no gene match: 4. CDR3 in amino acids: CASSFRGTGGYEQYF. The CDR3 region has the DNA TGCGCCAGCAGCTTCCGGGGGACAGGGGGCTACGAGCAGTACTTC.

The J gene is TRBJ2-1, the V gene TRBV11-3; 8 nucleotides align to TRBD2. Trimming cost V 0 bases and J 3 bases; bases outside gene matches: 4. Germline V gives CDR1 SGHNT, CDR2 YENEEA. This CDR3 is built from 16 residues. As DNA, the CDR3 is TGTGCCAGCAGCTTAGATCTCGCGGGAGGCTACAATGAGCAGTTCTTC. The encoded protein is CASSLDLAGGYNEQFF.

The chain employs TRBV5-5 and TRBJ1-1; perhaps TRBD1 as D (5 bases). Germline V gene data show CDR1 as SGHKS and CDR2 as YYEKEE (reference sequence). V lost 0 bases to trimming and J lost 0 bases, with 12 bases between them. This CDR3 is 16 amino acids long. The CDR3 loop is CASSLDKGIMNTEAFF. Written as DNA, the CDR3 is TGTGCCAGCAGCTTGGATAAGGGGATAATGAACACTGAAGCTTTCTTT.

In regard to this clone: Other nucleotide sequences in the sample specify the same CDR3. This chain links TRBV7-9 with TRBJ2-5; TRBD2 matches 12 bases. V trimming: 5 bases; J trimming: 4 bases; junction bases outside the gene matches: 2. The CDR3 has 14 residues. Germline CDR1 is SEHNR and CDR2 is FQNEAQ (reference sequence). CDR3 in amino acids: CASSPTSGGETQYF. In DNA, the CDR3 is TGTGCCAGCAGCCCGACTAGCGGGGGAGAGACCCAGTACTTC.

This sequence joins TRBV11-3 and TRBJ2-5; D may be TRBD1 (5 bases). The length of the CDR3 is 18 residues. V was shortened by 2 bases and J by 4 bases, with 23 bases between the two germline ends. Per the germline V gene, CDR1 is SGHNT and CDR2 is YENEEA. The CDR3 here is CASSLSGWGARDRETQYF. DNA for the CDR3: TGTGCCAGCAGCTTATCAGGCTGGGGCGCAAGGGATAGAGAGACCCAGTACTTC.

V gene TRBV11-2 combines with J gene TRBJ1-1, with TRBD1 matching over 7 bases. The J segment lost 0 bases and the V segment lost 4 bases, leaving 5 bases of the junction unmatched. Germline CDR1 reads SGHAT; CDR2 reads FQNNGV. The CDR3 sequence is 15 residues long. The CDR3 spells CASSSFGTVNTEAFF. Here the CDR3 DNA reads TGTGCCAGCAGCTCCTTTGGGACAGTGAACACTGAAGCTTTCTTT. Filled out from reference TRBV11-2 and TRBJ1-1, the complete variable domain reads EAGVAQSPRYKIIEKRQSVAFWCNPISGHATLYWYQQILGQGPKLLIQFQNNGVVDDSQLPKDRFSAERLKGVDSTLKIQPAKLEDSAVYLCASSSFGTVNTEAFFGQGTRLTVV.

Remarks on this clone: The sample holds other DNA sequences that translate to the same CDR3. The chain couples TRBV7-9 to TRBJ2-1; tentative D call: TRBD2 (6 bases). The CDR3 extends over 14 amino acids. Germline lookup yields CDR1 SEHNR and CDR2 FQNEAQ (reference sequence). The germline V and J ends were trimmed by 4 bases and 4 bases, with 11 bases remaining between them. CDR3 amino acids: CASSSGLNYNEQFF. In nucleotides, the CDR3 is TGTGCCAGCAGCTCGGGACTCAATTACAATGAGCAGTTCTTC.

Remarks on this clone: The final CDR3 position lacks the conserved phenylalanine or tryptophan, pointing to a likely read error. The V call is TRBV4-2, the J call TRBJ2-7; unclear D gene. CDR3 length: 14 amino acids. Trimming took 1 base from V and 2 from J, leaving 9 bases between them. Germline V lookup: CDR1 LGHNA, CDR2 YNFKEQ. The CDR3 region is CASSQVHSTYEQYL. CDR3 bases: TGTGCCAGCAGCCAAGTGCACAGCACCTACGAGCAGTACCTC.

The chain has TRBV18 and TRBJ1-2; D may be TRBD1 (6 bases). Trimming cost V 3 bases and J 6 bases, with 17 bases left between them. The CDR3 has 15 residues. CDR1 and CDR2 from the germline V gene are KGHSH and LQKENI. The CDR3 reads CASSPRRDTLHGYTF. In nucleotides, the CDR3 is TGTGCCAGCTCACCGAGACGGGACACCCTGCATGGCTACACCTTC.

The chain carries TRBV2 and TRBJ1-5; perhaps TRBD1 as D (6 bases). With 5 bases removed from V and 5 bases from J, the gap between germline ends came to 10 bases. Germline loops: CDR1 SNHLY, CDR2 FYNNEI. CDR3 length: 13 amino acids. The CDR3 DNA is TGTGCCAGCAGTCGGACAGTATATCAGCCCCAGCATTTT. It specifies CASSRTVYQPQHF.

The CDR3 here is CASSHPTIDYTDTQYF. The DNA of the CDR3 is TGTGCCAGCAGCCACCCAACTATAGACTACACAGATACGCAGTATTTT. This rearrangement joins TRBV2 to TRBJ2-3, with TRBD2 as a possible D gene (5 bases). The V gene lost 6 bases and the J gene lost 2 bases, with 18 bases spanning the gap. Germline V lookup: CDR1 SNHLY, CDR2 FYNNEI. The CDR3 spans 16 residues.

This chain uses TRBV19 with TRBJ2-2; the D gene is possibly TRBD2 (7 bases). The CDR3 is 15 amino acids. Per the germline V gene, CDR1 is LNHDA and CDR2 is SQIVND (reference sequence). V shed 3 bases and J shed 4 bases, with 12 bases lying between them. CDR3: CASSMGASGTGELFF. The CDR3 nucleotides are TGTGCCAGTAGTATGGGGGCTAGCGGCACCGGGGAGCTGTTTTTT. The full variable domain, rest sourced from reference TRBV19 and TRBJ2-2, is DGGITQSPKYLFRKEGQNVTLSCEQNLNHDAMYWYRQDPGQGLRLIYYSQIVNDFQKGDIAEGYSVSREKKESFPLTVTSAQKNPTAFYLCASSMGASGTGELFFGEGSRLTVL.